The 11 T cell receptor beta chains below were found in one sample sequenced in a study of response to subunit inactivated influenza vaccine. TCRdb itself ran the RT-PCR reads through MiXCR, one entry per CDR3 protein. Found here are 700,000 to 900,000 distinct CDR3 sequences, less than 25% of them singletons; the top ten hold roughly a tenth. The source material was PBMCs from blood, sampled approximately 5 days after vaccination. These receptors came from a man aged 50 to 59 who received an inactivated influenza vaccine.

The CDR3 nucleotides are TGTGCCAGCAGTTACTTGGCAGCGTTTAGCAATCAGCCCCAGCATTTT. This codes for CASSYLAAFSNQPQHF. This chain links TRBV6-2 or TRBV6-3 with TRBJ1-5; D is unresolved. V lost 1 base to trimming and J lost 0 bases, with 10 bases between them. The CDR3 has 16 residues. The germline CDR1 and CDR2 sequences are MNHEY and SVGEGT.

V and J are TRBV20-1 and TRBJ2-3; 7 nucleotides line up with TRBD1. CDR1 and CDR2 (germline): DFQATT, SNEGSKA (reference sequence). The CDR3 consists of 15 residues. The trim removed 3 bases at V and 2 bases at J, leaving 8 bases unmatched. The CDR3 sequence: CSASPGTGDTDTQYF. DNA for the CDR3: TGCAGTGCTAGCCCCGGAACAGGGGACACAGATACGCAGTATTTT.

The J gene is TRBJ2-7, the V gene TRBV28; TRBD1 matches at 7 bases. The CDR3 is 14 amino acids. CDR1 MDHEN and CDR2 SYDVKM come from the germline V gene. V gave up 2 bases and J gave up 9 bases; unmatched junction bases: 10. CDR3 nucleotide sequence: TGTGCCAGCAGTTTACGGGTACAGGGGTTGGTGCAGTACTTC. It translates to CASSLRVQGLVQYF.

The chain carries TRBV25-1 and TRBJ2-7; no clear D gene. CDR3 size: 14 residues. Per germline, CDR1 MGHDK and CDR2 SYGVNS. V was cut by 1 base and J by 9 bases, with 16 bases left in between. DNA for the CDR3: TGTGCCAGCAGTGAATCAGGTTTCAACTCAGGGCAGTACTTC. Residues: CASSESGFNSGQYF.

The V and J genes are TRBV11-1 and TRBJ2-1; 11 nucleotides align to TRBD2. The germline CDR1 and CDR2 sequences are SGHAT and FQDESV (reference sequence). This CDR3 region has 18 residues. The V segment lost 1 base and the J segment 6 bases; nucleotides outside the gene matches: 11. The CDR3 DNA sequence: TGTGCCAGCAGCTTAGTGACTAGCGGGACCTGGACCTCCAATGAGCAGTTCTTC. It specifies CASSLVTSGTWTSNEQFF. The full variable domain, in which reference TRBV11-1 and TRBJ2-1 provide the parts outside the CDR3, is EAEVAQSPRYKITEKSQAVAFWCDPISGHATLYWYRQILGQGPELLVQFQDESVVDDSQLPKDRFSAERLKGVDSTLKIQPAELGDSAMYLCASSLVTSGTWTSNEQFFGPGTRLTVL.

This clonotype was recorded a few times. The V call is TRBV7-2, the J call TRBJ2-4; perhaps TRBD1 as D (7 bases). The V gene lost 2 bases and the J gene lost 0 bases, with 32 bases spanning the gap. CDR1 and CDR2 from the germline V gene are SGHTA and FQGNSA. The CDR3 has 23 amino acids. As DNA, the CDR3 is TGTGCCAGCAGCTTATCCCCCCGGACAGGATGGGGGGCAGGGAAACTAGCCAAAAACATTCAGTACTTC. It codes for CASSLSPRTGWGAGKLAKNIQYF.

This clonotype was seen ten or more times. This rearrangement joins TRBV7-9 to TRBJ2-7; 11 nucleotides align to TRBD1. J was trimmed by 2 bases and V by 6 bases; bases with no gene match: 3. This CDR3 comprises 14 residues. Germline CDR1 reads SEHNR; CDR2 reads FQNEAQ (reference sequence). The CDR3 here is CASSPDRGPYEQYF. CDR3 DNA: TGTGCCAGCAGTCCGGACAGGGGGCCCTACGAGCAGTACTTC.

The rearrangement uses TRBV9 and TRBJ2-7; TRBD2 matches 7 bases. V lost 0 bases and J lost 4; bases outside the gene matches: 7. The CDR3 is 15 residues long. Germline loops: CDR1 SGDLS, CDR2 YYNGEE. The CDR3 coding sequence is TGTGCCAGCAGCGTAGATCTAGAAGCGGGATACGAGCAGTACTTC. Its translation: CASSVDLEAGYEQYF.

This clonotype was found a few times. The chain carries TRBV15 and TRBJ2-7; 10 bases align to TRBD2. The CDR3 contains 16 residues. Per germline, CDR1 LNHNV and CDR2 YYDKDF (reference sequence). Trimming at V came to 1 base and at J to 5 bases, leaving 8 bases not matched to a gene. The CDR3 nucleotides are TGTGCCACCAGCAGAGTATCGCTAGCGGGGGACCACGAGCAGTACTTC. Translation: CATSRVSLAGDHEQYF.

The chain carries TRBV4-3 and TRBJ2-2; D is possibly TRBD2 (7 bases). This CDR3 is built from 19 residues. Deletions cut 0 bases from V and 5 bases from J, with 22 bases between. The germline V gene has CDR1 LGHNA and CDR2 YSLEER. The CDR3 loop is CASSQDGGGEWLRTGELFF. The CDR3 region has the DNA TGCGCCAGCAGCCAAGATGGCGGGGGCGAGTGGTTGAGGACCGGGGAGCTGTTTTTT.

The chain recombines TRBV28 with TRBJ1-1, with 8 bases lining up with TRBD1. The germline CDR1 and CDR2 sequences are MDHEN and SYDVKM. The CDR3 runs to 14 residues. V was clipped by 5 bases and J by 7 bases; unmatched bases: 9. CDR3 sequence reads: CASSIRTGRYEAFF. CDR3 in DNA: TGTGCCAGCAGTATTCGGACAGGGCGTTATGAAGCTTTCTTT.